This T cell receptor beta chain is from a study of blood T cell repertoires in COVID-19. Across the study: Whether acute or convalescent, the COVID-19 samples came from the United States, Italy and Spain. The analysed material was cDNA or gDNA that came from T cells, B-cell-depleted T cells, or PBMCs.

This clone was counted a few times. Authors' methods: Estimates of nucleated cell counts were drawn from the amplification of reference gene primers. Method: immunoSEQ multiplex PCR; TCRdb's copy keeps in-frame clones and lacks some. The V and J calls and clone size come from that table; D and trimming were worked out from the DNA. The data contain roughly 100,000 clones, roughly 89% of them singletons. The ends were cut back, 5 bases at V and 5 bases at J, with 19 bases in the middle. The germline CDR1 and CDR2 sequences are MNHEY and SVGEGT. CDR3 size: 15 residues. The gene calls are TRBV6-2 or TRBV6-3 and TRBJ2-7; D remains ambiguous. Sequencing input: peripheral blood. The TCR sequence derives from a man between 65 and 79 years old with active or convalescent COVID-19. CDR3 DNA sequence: TGTGCCAGCAGTCCCCTCCGCCTTGACGAGGACGAGCAGTACTTC. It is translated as CASSPLRLDEDEQYF.